The TCR beta chain under discussion was sequenced for a study of PD-1 blockade in classical Hodgkin lymphoma. Concerning this clone itself: The antigen remains undetermined.

Germline V lookup: CDR1 KGHSH, CDR2 LQKENI. CDR3 size: 13 residues. Trimming removed 8 bases at V and 2 bases at J, with 10 bases between. Study observations and caveats: Complete responders matched newly diagnosed patients in baseline diversity.

Generated by immunoSEQ multiplex PCR, the TCRdb table keeps only in-frame clones and is missing some. The sample includes some 84,000 clones, around nine tenths of them seen just once. Patients all relapsed after autologous stem cell transplantation, and there was variation in brentuximab vedotin exposure. The starting material was peripheral blood mononuclear cells (PBMCs), obtained at baseline. This rearrangement joins TRBV18 to TRBJ1-5, with D tentatively TRBD1 (5 bases). This receptor was obtained from a human donor with classical Hodgkin lymphoma. CDR3 sequence (DNA): TGTGCCAGCCATCAGGGACGCAATCAGCCCCAGCATTTT. Protein sequence: CASHQGRNQPQHF.